This TCR beta chain was identified in a study of T cell responses to AZD1222 COVID-19 vaccine. Broader study findings: Along spike, vaccine-associated CD4 TCRs were found throughout, with dominance at 160-218 and 743-854. Most donors were white British, females outnumbered males, and clonal diversity was possibly underestimated. AZD1222 recipients seropositive at baseline numbered only 5 or 6.

The CDR3 totals 14 residues. CDR1 WNHNN and CDR2 SYGVQD come from the germline V gene (reference sequence). V was clipped by 8 bases and J by 3 bases; unmatched bases: 10. As to this clone: Antigen unknown.

This table comes from immunoSEQ multiplex PCR, and its TCRdb copy is limited to in-frame clones, with some not included. There are roughly 180,000 clones in the sample; 75% to 90% occur only once, and less than 3% lies in the top ten. The rearrangement joins TRBV10-1 to TRBJ2-7; 7 bases agree with TRBD1. The TCR sequence derives from an adult in good health. This specimen was peripheral blood, taken on day 0 of AZD1222 vaccination. Here the CDR3 DNA reads TGCGCCAGCTCTCCCGGGACAGAAGACTACGAGCAGTACTTC. This encodes CASSPGTEDYEQYF.